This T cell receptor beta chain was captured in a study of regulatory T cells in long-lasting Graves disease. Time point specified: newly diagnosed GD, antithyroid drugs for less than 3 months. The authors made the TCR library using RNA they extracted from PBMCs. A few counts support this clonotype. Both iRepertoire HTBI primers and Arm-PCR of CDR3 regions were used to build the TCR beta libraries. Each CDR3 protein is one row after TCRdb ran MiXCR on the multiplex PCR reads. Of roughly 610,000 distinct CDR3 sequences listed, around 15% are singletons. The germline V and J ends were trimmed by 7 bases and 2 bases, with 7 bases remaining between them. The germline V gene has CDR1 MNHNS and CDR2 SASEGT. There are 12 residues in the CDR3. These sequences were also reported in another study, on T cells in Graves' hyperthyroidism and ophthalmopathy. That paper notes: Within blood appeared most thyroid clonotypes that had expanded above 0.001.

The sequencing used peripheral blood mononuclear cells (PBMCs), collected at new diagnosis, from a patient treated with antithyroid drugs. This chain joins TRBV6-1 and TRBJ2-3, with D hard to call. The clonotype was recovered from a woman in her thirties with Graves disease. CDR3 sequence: CASTSYTDTQYF. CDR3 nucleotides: TGTGCCAGCACCAGTTACACAGATACGCAGTATTTT.